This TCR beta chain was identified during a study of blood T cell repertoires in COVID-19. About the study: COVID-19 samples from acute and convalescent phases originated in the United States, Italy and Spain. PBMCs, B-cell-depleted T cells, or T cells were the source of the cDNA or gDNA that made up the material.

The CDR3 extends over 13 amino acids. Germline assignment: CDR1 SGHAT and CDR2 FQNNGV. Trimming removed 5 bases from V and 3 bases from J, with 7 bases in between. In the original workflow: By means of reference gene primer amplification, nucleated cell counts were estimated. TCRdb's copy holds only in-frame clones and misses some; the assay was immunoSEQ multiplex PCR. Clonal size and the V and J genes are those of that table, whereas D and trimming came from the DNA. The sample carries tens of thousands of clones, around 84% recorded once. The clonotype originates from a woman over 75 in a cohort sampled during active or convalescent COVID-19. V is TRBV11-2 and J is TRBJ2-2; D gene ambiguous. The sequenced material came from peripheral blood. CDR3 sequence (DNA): TGTGCCAGCAGCCCCCAGGACACCGGGGAGCTGTTTTTT. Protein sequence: CASSPQDTGELFF.